The entry below gives a single T cell receptor beta chain sequence along with its context. What it binds is not known. This entry comes from a study of T cells after yellow fever vaccination. V was shortened by 1 base and J by 0 bases, with 18 bases between the two germline ends. The CDR3 sequence is 18 residues long. Germline V gene lookup returns CDR1 MGHDK and CDR2 SYGVNS. Study-wide results and caveats: Only a small proportion of the clonotypes turned up in both the CD4 and the CD8 compartments, likely arising from convergent recombination.

Universal primer sites and UMIs were introduced during 5'RACE template-switching synthesis of TCR cDNA. Via MiXCR, TCRdb re-called the 5' RACE reads, giving one row per CDR3 protein. The sample contains around 550,000 distinct CDR3 sequences, 15% to 20% of which appear only once. The source of this sequence is a man younger than 45 who received the YFV17D yellow fever vaccine. The chain employs TRBV25-1 and TRBJ1-1; D unresolved. The sequenced sample was PBMCs, obtained 15 days after the yellow fever booster vaccination. In nucleotides, the CDR3 is TGTGCCAGCAGTGAATGGACCGGGGTTGGCGTAATGAACACTGAAGCTTTCTTT. Amino acid sequence: CASSEWTGVGVMNTEAFF.